This entry describes one TCR beta chain. The antigen is unknown. The sample originates from a study of T cell repertoires in cytomegalovirus infection. About the study: From public TCR beta signatures came an indication of both CMV infection and matching HLA type.

This CDR3 has 14 amino acids. Trimming took 8 bases from V and 4 from J; bases not matched to a gene: 10. Per germline, CDR1 MDHEN and CDR2 SYDVKM. TCRdb reprocessed the reads with MiXCR, giving one entry per CDR3 protein. This sample has 310,000 or so distinct CDR3 sequences, with over 20% found just once. General study findings and limits: CMV carriers having the relevant HLA were flagged by cumulative public TCR beta family frequency. Clonotypes of TCR beta that were HLA-C-restricted and CMV-specific dominated the ex vivo response.

This receptor was obtained from a human donor in good health (CMV status not recorded). Some clones in this sample may be carry-over from other donors' samples. This chain joins TRBV28 and TRBJ2-5; TRBD1 aligns across 7 bases. The sequenced material came from PBMCs. The chain's CDR3 is CASGLKQGRETQYF. DNA of the CDR3: TGTGCCAGCGGCCTAAAACAGGGGAGAGAGACCCAGTACTTC.